The 30 T cell receptor beta chains in this list originate from one sample, sequenced in a study of siplizumab effects on memory and regulatory T cells (dated by TCRdb to the late 2010s). Libraries were prepared through the immunoSEQ multiplex PCR assay. The source is immuneACCESS, and TCRdb retained only in-frame sequences with V and J called. Part of the clones is not carried over; for the studies checked, unresolved V genes explain less than half of this, and the remainder is unexplained. The sample data list tens of thousands of clones, and around 78% of these were observed just once. 3.5% to 4.5% of the sample goes to the ten largest clones. Sequencing was carried out using memory CD4+ T cells sorted from blood. What this sample's cell subset or site label stands for: unstimulated CD4+ memory T cells. These receptors were taken from a human donor in good health.

The rearrangement joins TRBV5-6 to TRBJ2-4, with D tentatively TRBD1 (6 bases). The CDR3 loop spans 14 amino acids. Germline V gene lookup returns CDR1 SGHDT and CDR2 YYEEEE. V lost 1 base, J lost 8 bases, and 13 bases lay in between. The CDR3 DNA reads TGTGCCAGCAGCTTGTCAGGGGCGCATGACATTCAGTACTTC. Its protein product is CASSLSGAHDIQYF.

This rearrangement joins TRBV20-1 to TRBJ2-1; D gene unclear. V shed 4 bases and J shed 4 bases, with 5 bases lying between them. The CDR3 totals 11 residues. Germline assignment: CDR1 DFQATT and CDR2 SNEGSKA (reference sequence). This chain's CDR3 is CSATDYNEQFF. CDR3 DNA sequence: TGCAGTGCTACGGATTACAATGAGCAGTTCTTC.

This clone has just a few counts. The chain uses TRBV4-2 and TRBJ1-6, with 9 bases that match TRBD1. Germline trimming cut 1 base from V and 15 bases from J; bases unmatched to any gene: 13. This CDR3 comprises 16 residues. Germline V CDR1 and CDR2: LGHNA, YNFKEQ. For the CDR3, the DNA is TGTGCCAGCAGCCAAGCCGGGGGACAGGGAACGGCGAGCCTCCACTTT. Residues: CASSQAGGQGTASLHF.

The genes are TRBV27 and TRBJ1-1; D is perhaps TRBD1 (6 bases). The CDR3 length is 16 residues. V dropped 7 bases and J dropped 5 bases, with 23 bases sitting between them. Germline V gene sequence: CDR1 MNHEY, CDR2 SMNVEV (reference sequence). The CDR3 spells CASTLRRDTLGTEAFF. CDR3 bases: TGTGCCAGCACCCTCCGTCGGGACACCCTTGGGACTGAAGCTTTCTTT.

The chain joins TRBV5-5 to TRBJ2-5; 9 bases align to TRBD2. CDR3 length equals 16 residues. Unmatched junction bases numbered 5, after V lost 1 base and J lost 1 base. Germline V gives CDR1 SGHKS, CDR2 YYEKEE (reference sequence). CDR3: CASSLNSGGRQETQYF. The CDR3 bases are TGTGCCAGCAGCTTGAATAGCGGGGGACGCCAAGAGACCCAGTACTTC.

This clone was seen just once. The chain carries TRBV6-5 and TRBJ2-1; 9 bases align to TRBD1. J lost 6 bases, V lost 6 bases, and 9 bases had no gene match. The CDR3 is 15 amino acids. CDR1 and CDR2 (germline): MNHEY, SVGAGI. This CDR3 is CASRRGQGPSNEQFF. CDR3 bases: TGTGCCAGCAGAAGGGGACAGGGCCCTAGCAATGAGCAGTTCTTC.

CDR3 sequence: CASSVSGGPGQETQYF. CDR3 sequence (DNA): TGTGCCAGCAGCGTTTCAGGAGGGCCAGGTCAAGAGACCCAGTACTTC. This chain uses TRBV9 with TRBJ2-5, with D possibly being TRBD2 (6 bases). The CDR3 is 16 residues long. Germline lookup yields CDR1 SGDLS and CDR2 YYNGEE. V was shortened by 2 bases and J by 2 bases, with 16 bases between the two germline ends.

The gene calls are TRBV7-2 and TRBJ2-5, with 8 bases fitting TRBD2. Germline CDR1 SGHTA, CDR2 FQGNSA. V lost 3 bases and J lost 5; bases outside the gene matches: 8. The CDR3 is made up of 15 amino acids. The CDR3 loop reads CASSFRLAFGETQYF. DNA for the CDR3: TGTGCCAGCAGCTTTAGACTAGCGTTTGGGGAGACCCAGTACTTC.

This chain connects TRBV11-3 to TRBJ2-5, with TRBD1 identical over 7 bases. Germline V CDR1 and CDR2: SGHNT, YENEEA. V shed 1 base and J 1 base; nucleotides not matched to a gene: 3. The CDR3 is made up of 15 amino acids. The CDR3 bases are TGTGCCAGCAGCTTAGGACAGGGCAGCCAAGAGACCCAGTACTTC. Its translation is CASSLGQGSQETQYF.

This clone was observed a handful of times. The chain carries TRBV9 and TRBJ2-4; 10 bases are shared with TRBD1. CDR1 SGDLS and CDR2 YYNGEE come from the germline V gene. J was trimmed by 8 bases and V by 0 bases; bases with no gene match: 2. The CDR3 sequence is 14 residues long. CDR3: CASSVEGQGHIQYF. CDR3 DNA: TGTGCCAGCAGCGTAGAGGGACAGGGGCACATTCAGTACTTC.

The chain couples TRBV9 to TRBJ1-3; 7 bases are shared with TRBD1. V gave up 3 bases and J gave up 0 bases; unmatched junction bases: 3. The CDR3 sequence is 15 residues long. From germline, CDR1 is SGDLS and CDR2 YYNGEE. CDR3 in amino acids: CASSGRQGSGNTIYF. The CDR3 nucleotides are TGTGCCAGCAGCGGCAGACAGGGCTCTGGAAACACCATATATTTT.

V gene TRBV11-2 combines with J gene TRBJ2-5; 14 bases map to TRBD2. Trimming cost V 5 bases and J 5 bases; bases outside gene matches: 10. Germline-derived CDR1 and CDR2 are SGHAT and FQNNGV. The CDR3 totals 17 residues. CDR3 nucleotides: TGTGCCAGCAGCCAACGACTAGCGGGGGGGCTAGCGGAGACCCAGTACTTC. Translated, it gives CASSQRLAGGLAETQYF.

The rearrangement uses TRBV6-4 and TRBJ2-5; D is ambiguous. Trimming pared 6 bases from V and 12 bases from J, leaving 11 bases between. CDR3 length: 10 residues. CDR1 is MRHNA, CDR2 SNTAGT, per germline. CDR3: CASRWNEKYF. The CDR3 DNA sequence: TGTGCCAGCAGATGGAACGAGAAGTACTTC.

The CDR3 spells CASSPRGWAEQYF. CDR3 DNA sequence: TGTGCCAGCAGCCCCCGGGGGTGGGCCGAGCAGTACTTC. The rearrangement joins TRBV9 to TRBJ2-7; D perhaps matches TRBD2 (6 bases). V was pared by 4 bases and J by 6 bases, with 14 bases between. The CDR3 loop spans 13 amino acids. Germline assignment: CDR1 SGDLS and CDR2 YYNGEE.

V and J are TRBV30 and TRBJ1-1; no definite D call. The CDR3 is made up of 14 amino acids. Germline V lookup: CDR1 GTSNPN, CDR2 SVGIG (reference sequence). Trimming took off 3 bases at V and 4 bases at J, with 15 bases between the two ends. CDR3 DNA: TGTGCCTGGAGGGTCCCCGCCCTCGGCACTGAAGCTTTCTTT. This sequence encodes CAWRVPALGTEAFF.

The rearrangement joins TRBV7-2 to TRBJ1-1, with D possibly being TRBD1 (6 bases). The CDR3 loop spans 14 amino acids. The germline CDR1 and CDR2 sequences are SGHTA and FQGNSA. Trimming took 5 bases from V and 1 from J, leaving 11 bases between them. The chain's CDR3 is CASSPRGRNTEAFF. CDR3 coding DNA: TGTGCCAGCAGCCCCAGGGGCCGGAACACTGAAGCTTTCTTT.

The chain combines TRBV27 with TRBJ1-6; D not resolved. Germline CDR1 MNHEY, CDR2 SMNVEV (reference sequence). The CDR3 is 12 amino acids. V lost 8 bases to trimming and J lost 3 bases, with 5 bases between them. CDR3 DNA sequence: TGTGCCAGCTTGATCTATAATTCACCCCTCCACTTT. Translated, it gives CASLIYNSPLHF.

This chain joins TRBV2 and TRBJ2-3; weak D call: TRBD1 (6 bases). V lost 5 bases, J lost 4 bases, and 16 bases lay in between. CDR1 is SNHLY and CDR2 is FYNNEI in the germline V gene. CDR3 length equals 15 residues. The CDR3 bases are TGTGCCAGCAGTCCCTGGACAGTAGCGTCAGATACGCAGTATTTT. Protein: CASSPWTVASDTQYF.

V is TRBV4-2 and J is TRBJ2-3, with 7 bases identical to TRBD2. The J segment lost 6 bases and the V segment lost 3 bases, leaving 0 bases of the junction unmatched. Germline values: CDR1 LGHNA, CDR2 YNFKEQ. There are 12 residues in the CDR3. The DNA for the CDR3 is TGTGCCAGCAGCCAGGGGGGGGATACGCAGTATTTT. It encodes CASSQGGDTQYF.

The V gene is TRBV7-2, the J gene TRBJ1-4, with unresolved D. Trimming pared 4 bases from V and 0 bases from J, leaving 6 bases between. This CDR3 has 14 residues. Germline CDR1 and CDR2: SGHTA and FQGNSA. CDR3 sequence: CASSSSATNEKLFF. CDR3 sequence (DNA): TGTGCCAGCAGCTCCAGCGCAACTAATGAAAAACTGTTTTTT.

The table lists this clone with a count of one. CDR3 coding DNA: TGTGCCAGCAGTGTTTTCCCGGACCTTTCCTACGAGCAGTACTTC. Its protein product is CASSVFPDLSYEQYF. V gene TRBV6-1 combines with J gene TRBJ2-7; no reliable D call. Trimming removed 4 bases from V and 1 base from J, with 14 bases in between. Germline CDR1 and CDR2: MNHNS and SASEGT. This CDR3 has 15 amino acids.

The chain couples TRBV11-2 to TRBJ2-3; 8 bases are a match to TRBD1. Germline CDR1 reads SGHAT; CDR2 reads FQNNGV. The CDR3 has 17 residues. J gave up 2 bases and V 2 bases, and 9 bases lay outside the gene matches. This CDR3 reads CASSLRGTGQATDTQYF. DNA for the CDR3: TGTGCCAGCAGCTTACGCGGGACAGGTCAGGCCACAGATACGCAGTATTTT. Full variable domain (missing parts from reference TRBV11-2 and TRBJ2-3): EAGVAQSPRYKIIEKRQSVAFWCNPISGHATLYWYQQILGQGPKLLIQFQNNGVVDDSQLPKDRFSAERLKGVDSTLKIQPAKLEDSAVYLCASSLRGTGQATDTQYFGPGTRLTVL.

The V gene is TRBV18, the J gene TRBJ1-2; D remains ambiguous. V was cut by 4 bases and J by 8 bases, with 17 bases left in between. The V gene's germline CDR1 is KGHSH and CDR2 LQKENI. The CDR3 consists of 14 residues. CDR3: CASSQGSTVSGYTF. CDR3 nucleotides: TGTGCCAGCTCACAAGGGTCCACAGTCTCCGGCTACACCTTC.

The V gene is TRBV6-5, the J gene TRBJ2-1; the match to TRBD2 covers 10 bases. Trimming at V came to 6 bases and at J to 6 bases, leaving 2 bases not matched to a gene. In germline, CDR1 is MNHEY, CDR2 SVGAGI. This CDR3 region has 13 residues. The CDR3 reads CASRLAGSNEQFF. In nucleotides, the CDR3 is TGTGCCAGCAGACTAGCGGGATCCAATGAGCAGTTCTTC.

The chain joins TRBV6-5 to TRBJ2-2; D not resolved. The germline V and J ends were trimmed by 9 bases and 0 bases, with 8 bases remaining between them. The CDR3 loop spans 13 amino acids. Germline V gene sequence: CDR1 MNHEY, CDR2 SVGAGI. The DNA of the CDR3 is TGTGCCAGTCTTGCAACGAACACCGGGGAGCTGTTTTTT. Protein: CASLATNTGELFF.

The rearrangement links TRBV28 to TRBJ2-7, with D tentatively TRBD2 (6 bases). The ends were cut back, 6 bases at V and 5 bases at J, with 11 bases in the middle. In germline, CDR1 is MDHEN, CDR2 SYDVKM. CDR3 size: 12 residues. The CDR3 region has the DNA TGTGCCAGCAGCCCGCGGGGCCACGAGCAGTACTTC. Amino acids: CASSPRGHEQYF.

This clone turned up a few times. The chain recombines TRBV7-2 with TRBJ2-6; tentatively, D is TRBD2 (5 bases). Trimming took 7 bases from V and 2 from J, leaving 9 bases between them. Germline V CDR1 and CDR2: SGHTA, FQGNSA. The CDR3 has 14 amino acids. The CDR3 here is CASTRGTGANVLTF. The CDR3 DNA is TGTGCCAGCACCCGGGGTACTGGGGCCAACGTCCTGACTTTC.

A remark on this clone: Germline is not matched at one junction end, which may reflect a read error. The CDR3 bases are TGCGCCAGCAGCTTAGGGGCGACTAGCGGGGGGTCTAAGGAGACCCAGTACTTC. Protein sequence: CASSLGATSGGSKETQYF. The J gene is TRBJ2-5, the V gene TRBV7-2; 13 nucleotides align to TRBD2. The V gene's germline CDR1 is SGHTA and CDR2 FQGNSA. The CDR3 has 18 residues.

V usage is TRBV7-2 and J usage is TRBJ2-5, with D tentatively TRBD2 (5 bases). V was cut by 5 bases and J by 5 bases, with 15 bases left in between. The germline gives CDR1 SGHTA, CDR2 FQGNSA. The CDR3 covers 14 residues. CDR3 region: CASSPPVSVETQYF. The CDR3 DNA is TGTGCCAGCAGCCCCCCGGTTAGCGTGGAGACCCAGTACTTC. Together with reference TRBV7-2 and TRBJ2-5, the CDR3 gives the full variable domain: GAGVSQSPSNKVTEKGKDVELRCDPISGHTALYWYRQSLGQGLEFLIYFQGNSAPDKSGLPSDRFSAERTGGSVSTLTIQRTQQEDSAVYLCASSPPVSVETQYFGPGTRLLVL.

The J gene is TRBJ2-3, the V gene TRBV7-6; 10 nucleotides line up with TRBD2. The V segment lost 3 bases and the J segment 0 bases; nucleotides outside the gene matches: 3. The germline V gene encodes CDR1 SGHVS and CDR2 FNYEAQ. CDR3 length equals 16 residues. DNA of the CDR3: TGTGCCAGCAGCTTCGGACTAGCGGAAAGCACAGATACGCAGTATTTT. Its protein is CASSFGLAESTDTQYF.